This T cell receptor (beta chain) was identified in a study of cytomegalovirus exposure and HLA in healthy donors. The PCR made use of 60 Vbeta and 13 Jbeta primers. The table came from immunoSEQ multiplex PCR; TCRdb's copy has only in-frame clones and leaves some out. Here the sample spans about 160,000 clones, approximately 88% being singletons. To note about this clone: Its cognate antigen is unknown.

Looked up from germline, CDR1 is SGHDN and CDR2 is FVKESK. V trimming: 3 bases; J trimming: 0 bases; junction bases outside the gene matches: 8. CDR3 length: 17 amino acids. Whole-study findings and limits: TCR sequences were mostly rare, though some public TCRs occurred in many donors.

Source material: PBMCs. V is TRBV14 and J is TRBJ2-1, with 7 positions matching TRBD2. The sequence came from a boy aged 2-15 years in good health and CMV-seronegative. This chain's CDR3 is CASSQVAGRRSYNEQFF. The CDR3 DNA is TGTGCCAGCAGCCAGGTAGCGGGTCGGCGCTCCTACAATGAGCAGTTCTTC.